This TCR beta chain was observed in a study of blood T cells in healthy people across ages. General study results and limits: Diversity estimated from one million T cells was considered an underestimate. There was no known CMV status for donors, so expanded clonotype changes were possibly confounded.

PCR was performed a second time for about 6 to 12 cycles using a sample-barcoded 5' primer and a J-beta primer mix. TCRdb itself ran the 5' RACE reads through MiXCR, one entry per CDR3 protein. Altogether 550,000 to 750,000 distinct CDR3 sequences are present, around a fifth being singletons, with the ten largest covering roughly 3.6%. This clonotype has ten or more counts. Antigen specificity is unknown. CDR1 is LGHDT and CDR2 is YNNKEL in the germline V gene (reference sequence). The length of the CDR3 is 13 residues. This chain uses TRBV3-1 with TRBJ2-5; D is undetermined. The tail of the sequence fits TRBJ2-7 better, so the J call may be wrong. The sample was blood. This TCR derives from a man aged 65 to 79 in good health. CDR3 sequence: CASSQGKFYEQYF. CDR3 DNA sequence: TGTGCCAGCAGCCAAGGAAAGTTCTACGAGCAGTACTTC.